This T cell receptor (beta chain) was sequenced during a study of cytomegalovirus exposure and HLA in healthy donors. Study-wide results and caveats: CMV antigen specificity was confirmed in vitro for a few CMV-associated chains. Upon later analysis, HLA-associated TCR beta chains proved more clonally expanded than other, equally common chains.

Comments on this clone: The antigen remains unidentified.

PCR involved 60 Vbeta and 13 Jbeta primers. Data came from immunoSEQ multiplex PCR; TCRdb stores just in-frame clones and leaves some out. The sample has 80,000 to 95,000 clones; over 60% are singletons. This CDR3 comprises 11 residues. The germline gives CDR1 SNHLY, CDR2 FYNNEI. Trimming pared 6 bases from V and 4 bases from J, leaving 3 bases between. The sample comprised PBMCs. The clonotype originates from a female donor in good health and CMV-seronegative. The gene calls are TRBV2 and TRBJ1-4; D is unclear. The CDR3 protein is CASRSNEKLFF. CDR3 DNA sequence: TGTGCCAGCAGGAGTAATGAAAAACTGTTTTTT.